The sequence of this T cell receptor beta chain was determined in a study of blood T cell repertoires in COVID-19. Generated by immunoSEQ multiplex PCR, the TCRdb table keeps only in-frame clones and is missing some. The top ten hold approximately 8.3% of the sample, which has approximately 490,000 clones, 88% seen once. This clone has more than one count but fewer than ten. The source material was PBMCs or T cells enriched from blood (not recorded which). The receptor was isolated from a woman aged 55-75 years who had recovered from COVID-19.

CDR3 amino acids: CASSVVSGQNTGELFF. As DNA, the CDR3 is TGTGCCAGCAGCGTAGTTTCAGGGCAGAACACCGGGGAGCTGTTTTTT. The V gene is TRBV9, the J gene TRBJ2-2, with D tentatively TRBD1 (5 bases). The CDR3 spans 16 residues. Germline V lookup: CDR1 SGDLS, CDR2 YYNGEE. The V and J ends lost 0 bases and 1 base respectively, with 10 bases between them.